The next 11 T cell receptor beta chains were all read from a single sample in a study of blood T cell repertoires in COVID-19. TCRdb's table, derived via immunoSEQ multiplex PCR, lists solely in-frame clones and lacks some. The sample has roughly 150,000 clones; 87% are singletons. Specimen: peripheral blood. The receptor set was obtained from a human donor in a cohort sampled during active COVID-19.

This clone was found once. The J gene is TRBJ1-1, the V gene TRBV6-5; no clear D. The V gene lost 7 bases and the J gene lost 8 bases, with 11 bases spanning the gap. The germline gives CDR1 MNHEY, CDR2 SVGAGI. There are 11 residues in the CDR3. The CDR3 reads CASNPSSEAFF. DNA of the CDR3: TGTGCCAGCAACCCTTCGAGCGAAGCTTTCTTT.

The gene calls are TRBV5-6 and TRBJ2-7; TRBD2 matches 7 bases. This CDR3 is built from 14 residues. J was trimmed by 6 bases and V by 2 bases; bases with no gene match: 8. Germline CDR1 SGHDT, CDR2 YYEEEE. CDR3 residues: CASSFGGSGREQYF. The CDR3 DNA reads as TGTGCCAGCAGCTTCGGGGGGTCCGGTCGCGAGCAGTACTTC.

The gene calls are TRBV11-1 and TRBJ2-7, with TRBD1 identical over 7 bases. From germline, CDR1 is SGHAT and CDR2 FQDESV (reference sequence). CDR3 length: 13 residues. Trimming took 5 bases from V and 10 from J; bases not matched to a gene: 11. In nucleotides, the CDR3 is TGTGCCAGCAGCGCCTCGAGACAGGGAGAACAGTACTTC. Encoded protein: CASSASRQGEQYF.

This chain joins TRBV19 and TRBJ1-2, with D possibly TRBD1 on 5 matching bases. V lost 7 bases, J lost 3 bases, and 21 bases lay in between. Germline V gene sequence: CDR1 LNHDA, CDR2 SQIVND (reference sequence). The length of the CDR3 is 16 residues. The CDR3 loop reads CASTKMGEEPYYGYTF. CDR3 sequence (DNA): TGTGCCAGTACCAAAATGGGGGAGGAGCCATACTATGGCTACACCTTC.

The V call is TRBV30, the J call TRBJ1-1; 8 nucleotides agree with TRBD1. Germline values: CDR1 GTSNPN, CDR2 SVGIG (reference sequence). The CDR3 extends over 16 amino acids. J was trimmed by 0 bases and V by 5 bases; bases with no gene match: 11. Here the CDR3 reads CAWYDRGANMNTEAFF. Here the CDR3 DNA reads TGTGCCTGGTACGACAGGGGCGCTAACATGAACACTGAAGCTTTCTTT.

This clone appeared once. The V call is TRBV29-1, the J call TRBJ2-2, with a tentative D call TRBD2 (6 bases). CDR1 SQVTM and CDR2 ANQGSEA come from the germline V gene. The length of the CDR3 is 13 residues. V was pared by 4 bases and J by 7 bases, with 13 bases between. The CDR3 protein is CSVAGGSIGELFF. CDR3 in DNA: TGCAGCGTTGCCGGGGGAAGCATCGGGGAGCTGTTTTTT.

J is TRBJ1-1 and V is TRBV7-2; TRBD1 might be the D (5 bases). Looked up from germline, CDR1 is SGHTA and CDR2 is FQGNSA. Trimming left V 5 bases short and J 7 bases short, with 20 bases between. The CDR3 is made up of 15 amino acids. The CDR3 nucleotides read TGTGCCAGCAGCCCCGCGGGGAGGACAATCAATGAAGCTTTCTTT. Translation: CASSPAGRTINEAFF.

This chain links TRBV7-8 with TRBJ2-7, with D maybe TRBD1 (5 bases). Germline V gives CDR1 SGHVS, CDR2 FQNEAQ. Trimming left V 5 bases short and J 5 bases short, with 16 bases between. CDR3 length equals 14 residues. The CDR3 loop is CASSPLRQWDEQYF. Written as DNA, the CDR3 is TGTGCCAGCAGCCCCTTACGACAGTGGGACGAGCAGTACTTC.

This chain connects TRBV5-1 to TRBJ2-6; TRBD2 matches at 8 bases. The CDR3 length is 17 residues. Germline CDR1 is SGHRS and CDR2 is YFSETQ. V was pared by 0 bases and J by 2 bases, with 4 bases of the junction left unmatched. In DNA, the CDR3 is TGCGCCAGCAGCTTGGTGTTTAGCGGGACTGGGGCCAACGTCCTGACTTTC. This sequence encodes CASSLVFSGTGANVLTF.

This CDR3 is CASSQYSENTIYF. Here the CDR3 DNA reads TGCGCCAGCAGCCAGTACAGTGAAAACACCATATATTTT. This chain uses TRBV4-1 with TRBJ1-3, with unresolved D. Looked up from germline, CDR1 is MGHRA and CDR2 is YSYEKL. CDR3 size: 13 residues. V lost 3 bases and J 6 bases, leaving 9 bases between the germline ends.

This chain links TRBV30 with TRBJ1-2; D might be TRBD1 (5 bases). CDR1 and CDR2 (germline): GTSNPN, SVGIG (reference sequence). The CDR3 contains 13 residues. V was cut by 3 bases and J by 4 bases, with 12 bases left in between. This CDR3 is CAWRGTGAYGYTF. In DNA, the CDR3 is TGTGCCTGGAGAGGCACAGGTGCCTATGGCTACACCTTC.